This TCR beta chain was captured in a study of T-cell memory formation after mild COVID-19. The CDR3 is 15 residues long. Per germline, CDR1 MNHEY and CDR2 SMNVEV (reference sequence). Germline trimming cut 3 bases from V and 4 bases from J; bases unmatched to any gene: 7. This clonotype was recorded a few times. Each CDR3 protein gets one entry after TCRdb re-called the 5' RACE reads with MiXCR. The data contain 250,000 to 350,000 distinct CDR3 sequences, 19% of them singletons. The V and J genes are TRBV27 and TRBJ2-5; TRBD2 matches at 8 bases. This TCR was recovered from a man aged 18 to 35 who had mild COVID-19 (a few samples of this study predate the infection). Cell type and time point are not known. Input material: PBMCs or a T cell subset sorted from them (not recorded which). The CDR3 loop is CASSLRRGAGETQYF. Written as DNA, the CDR3 is TGTGCCAGCAGTTTGCGGCGGGGGGCCGGAGAGACCCAGTACTTC.